This T cell receptor beta chain was profiled in a study of OX40 agonist ivuxolimab in advanced cancers. Study-level results: Some of the lowest clonal expansion was seen in partial responders at 0.1-3.0 mg/kg. The work left the antigen specificity of expanded peripheral T cells undetermined.

Exclusion applied to patients with autoimmune disease history or systemic immunosuppression. Blood sampling took place at baseline, cycle 4 day 1, and cycle 7 day 1. V gave up 8 bases and J gave up 5 bases; unmatched junction bases: 8. The CDR3 is made up of 14 amino acids. CDR1 SEHNR and CDR2 FQNEAQ come from the germline V gene (reference sequence). As for this clone: The antigen remains undetermined.

Profiling relied on immunoSEQ multiplex PCR, and the TCRdb table lists in-frame clones only, not all of them. The sample includes approximately 26,000 clones, more than 80% of them seen just once. This chain connects TRBV7-9 to TRBJ1-4; 7 bases map to TRBD1. This TCR came from an adult with an advanced solid tumor such as melanoma, head and neck, liver or kidney cancer. Source: CD4+ or CD8+ T cells sorted from blood, taken in a trial of the OX40 agonist ivuxolimab. The CDR3 loop reads CASRRGGLNEKLFF. The CDR3 DNA reads as TGTGCCAGCCGCAGGGGGGGGCTCAATGAAAAACTGTTTTTT.